This T cell receptor (beta chain) was documented in a study of T cell changes during pregnancy in multiple sclerosis. TCRdb's table, derived via immunoSEQ multiplex PCR, lists solely in-frame clones and lacks some. The sample records roughly 70,000 clones, more than 80% being singletons. This CDR3 region has 13 residues. Germline-derived CDR1 and CDR2 are SEHNR and FQNEAQ (reference sequence). Germline trimming cut 5 bases from V and 4 bases from J; bases unmatched to any gene: 4. Source: peripheral blood, taken in the third trimester of pregnancy. The chain is built from TRBV7-9 and TRBJ1-2, with 7 bases identical to TRBD1. The sequence came from a female donor with multiple sclerosis, enrolled in a pregnancy study. The CDR3 here is CASSGDSVYGYTF. The CDR3 DNA reads TGTGCCAGCAGCGGGGACAGCGTCTATGGCTACACCTTC.